The 26 T cell receptor beta chains below come from one sample, sequenced in a study of blood T cell repertoires in COVID-19. Profiling relied on immunoSEQ multiplex PCR, and the TCRdb table lists in-frame clones only, not all of them. The sample shows 120,000 or so clones, around four fifths of them seen only once. The specimen was peripheral blood. The origin of the receptors is a human donor in a cohort sampled during active COVID-19.

The chain couples TRBV28 to TRBJ1-1, with D tentatively TRBD1 (5 bases). The ends were cut back, 1 base at V and 8 bases at J, with 17 bases in the middle. This CDR3 comprises 15 residues. Germline-derived CDR1 and CDR2 are MDHEN and SYDVKM. CDR3 sequence reads: CASSLSGRARVEAFF. CDR3 nucleotides: TGTGCCAGCAGTTTATCGGGCAGGGCGCGAGTGGAAGCTTTCTTT.

The chain carries TRBV30 and TRBJ2-1; TRBD1 matches 10 bases. The CDR3 sequence is 16 residues long. V gave up 2 bases and J gave up 8 bases; unmatched junction bases: 12. CDR1 is GTSNPN and CDR2 is SVGIG in the germline V gene (reference sequence). CDR3 bases: TGTGCCTGGAGTCGGACCGGGACAGGGGACATCTATGAGCAGTTCTTC. The encoded protein is CAWSRTGTGDIYEQFF.

CDR3 sequence reads: CASSYFRTAGGGRYTF. CDR3 nucleotides: TGTGCCAGCAGTTACTTCCGGACAGCTGGCGGGGGCCGCTACACCTTC. The chain joins TRBV6-5 to TRBJ1-2, with D perhaps matching TRBD1 (6 bases). V lost 1 base, J lost 9 bases, and 21 bases lay in between. The CDR3 length is 16 residues. Germline V gene lookup returns CDR1 MNHEY and CDR2 SVGAGI.

This clone was recorded a few times. The chain is built from TRBV4-2 and TRBJ1-2; no firm D call. The V gene lost 0 bases and the J gene lost 4 bases, with 12 bases spanning the gap. Germline values: CDR1 LGHNA, CDR2 YNFKEQ. The CDR3 has 15 amino acids. The CDR3 coding sequence is TGTGCCAGCAGCCAAGACGGTCAGGCCATCTATGGCTACACCTTC. Translating it yields CASSQDGQAIYGYTF.

There are a few counts of this clone. This chain uses TRBV10-3 with TRBJ2-1, with a weak D call TRBD1 (7 bases). The V and J ends lost 6 bases and 8 bases respectively, with 20 bases between them. Germline CDR1 reads ENHRY; CDR2 reads SYGVKD. This CDR3 contains 15 residues. CDR3: CAIRGGQTYGDEQFF. The CDR3 nucleotides are TGTGCCATCAGGGGGGGACAGACCTACGGGGATGAGCAGTTCTTC.

This chain joins TRBV4-2 and TRBJ1-3; weak D call: TRBD1 (5 bases). V shed 0 bases and J shed 3 bases, with 15 bases lying between them. From germline, CDR1 is LGHNA and CDR2 YNFKEQ. The CDR3 totals 17 residues. The CDR3 here is CASSQDAGQGIGNTIYF. In nucleotides, the CDR3 is TGTGCCAGCAGCCAAGACGCGGGGCAGGGAATTGGAAACACCATATATTTT.

This chain links TRBV7-2 with TRBJ2-1; TRBD2 aligns across 8 bases. The CDR3 covers 15 residues. The trim removed 7 bases at V and 8 bases at J, leaving 13 bases unmatched. In germline, CDR1 is SGHTA, CDR2 FQGNSA. In nucleotides, the CDR3 is TGTGCCAGCACCCGGGCTAGCGGGCCTTGGGATGAGCAGTTCTTC. Its protein product is CASTRASGPWDEQFF.

The chain carries TRBV16 and TRBJ1-4; D might be TRBD1 (6 bases). The germline gives CDR1 KGHSY, CDR2 FQNENV. Deletions cut 0 bases from V and 0 bases from J, with 11 bases between. The CDR3 loop spans 17 amino acids. This chain's CDR3 is CASSQSGGLATNEKLFF. CDR3 nucleotides: TGTGCCAGCAGCCAATCCGGGGGGCTTGCAACTAATGAAAAACTGTTTTTT. Based on the CDR3 plus reference TRBV16 and TRBJ1-4, the full variable domain is GEEVAQTPKHLVRGEGQKAKLYCAPIKGHSYVFWYQQVLKNEFKFLISFQNENVFDETGMPKERFSAKCLPNSPCSLEIQATKLEDSAVYFCASSQSGGLATNEKLFFGSGTQLSVL.

This clone was seen more than once but under ten times. The V call is TRBV25-1, the J call TRBJ1-2, with 8 nucleotides matching TRBD1. The CDR3 loop spans 15 amino acids. CDR1 MGHDK and CDR2 SYGVNS come from the germline V gene. The V gene end was trimmed by 4 bases and the J gene end by 3 bases; junction bases not matched to a gene: 7. The CDR3 protein is CASSGYRGDYYGYTF. Written as DNA, the CDR3 is TGTGCCAGCAGTGGCTACAGGGGGGACTACTATGGCTACACCTTC.

This chain joins TRBV7-6 and TRBJ2-5, with 7 bases fitting TRBD2. The CDR3 spans 14 residues. The germline V gene has CDR1 SGHVS and CDR2 FNYEAQ. The trim removed 1 base at V and 5 bases at J, leaving 4 bases unmatched. CDR3 region: CASSLVWGGETQYF. CDR3 bases: TGTGCCAGCAGCTTAGTTTGGGGAGGGGAGACCCAGTACTTC.

This clone was recorded a few times. V is TRBV29-1 and J is TRBJ1-1; 9 nucleotides align to TRBD1. CDR1 is SQVTM and CDR2 is ANQGSEA in the germline V gene. The CDR3 runs 13 residues. V was pared by 8 bases and J by 6 bases, with 10 bases of the junction left unmatched. DNA of the CDR3: TGCAGCACTAAAAGGACAGGGGACGCTGAAGCTTTCTTT. This gives the protein CSTKRTGDAEAFF.

Concerning this clone: The identical CDR3 is also encoded by other nucleotide sequences in the sample. CDR3 nucleotide sequence: TGTGCCAGCAGCCAAGGCGGAATCCAAGAGACCCAGTACTTC. It codes for CASSQGGIQETQYF. This rearrangement joins TRBV4-2 to TRBJ2-5; D gene uncertain. Trimming shortened V by 1 base and J by 1 base, and 7 bases separated the two germline ends. CDR3 size: 14 residues. Germline lookup yields CDR1 LGHNA and CDR2 YNFKEQ.

The chain joins TRBV7-3 to TRBJ2-5; 8 bases fit TRBD1. After removal of 5 bases from V and 7 bases from J, the junction contained 6 bases not matched to a gene. This CDR3 region has 13 residues. CDR1 is SGHTA and CDR2 is FQGTGA in the germline V gene. The CDR3 DNA is TGTGCCAGCAGCCGACAGGGGTGGGGGACCCAGTACTTC. Translating it yields CASSRQGWGTQYF.

There are a few counts of this clone. The V and J genes are TRBV7-9 and TRBJ2-7; D perhaps matches TRBD1 (7 bases). The ends were cut back, 5 bases at V and 3 bases at J, with 8 bases in the middle. The germline V gene has CDR1 SEHNR and CDR2 FQNEAQ (reference sequence). The CDR3 length is 12 residues. CDR3 bases: TGTGCCAGCAGCCAGGGGGGCTACGAGCAGTACTTC. It specifies CASSQGGYEQYF.

The chain has TRBV27 and TRBJ2-7; no clear D gene. CDR3 length: 14 amino acids. CDR1 and CDR2 from the germline V gene are MNHEY and SMNVEV (reference sequence). With 9 bases removed from V and 5 bases from J, the gap between germline ends came to 20 bases. The CDR3 DNA is TGTGCCAGTCGCCCTCGGCCCTCTAGTCACGAGCAGTACTTC. It encodes CASRPRPSSHEQYF.

The chain combines TRBV15 with TRBJ2-1; 8 bases map to TRBD2. CDR1 is LNHNV and CDR2 is YYDKDF in the germline V gene (reference sequence). The CDR3 loop spans 16 amino acids. V gave up 3 bases and J gave up 4 bases; unmatched junction bases: 8. The CDR3 DNA sequence: TGTGCCACCAGCAGTTTGACTAGCGCGGGATACAATGAGCAGTTCTTC. Protein product: CATSSLTSAGYNEQFF.

The chain carries TRBV7-2 and TRBJ1-1; D gene uncertain. This CDR3 is 13 amino acids long. The germline V gene has CDR1 SGHTA and CDR2 FQGNSA. With 1 base removed from V and 4 bases from J, the gap between germline ends came to 7 bases. Here the CDR3 reads CASSLVPFTEAFF. CDR3 DNA sequence: TGTGCCAGCAGCTTAGTTCCGTTCACTGAAGCTTTCTTT.

The rearrangement joins TRBV4-2 to TRBJ2-1; D is perhaps TRBD2 (5 bases). Germline V gene lookup returns CDR1 LGHNA and CDR2 YNFKEQ. Trimming removed 0 bases from V and 7 bases from J, with 13 bases in between. The CDR3 runs 15 residues. CDR3 DNA sequence: TGTGCCAGCAGCCAAGATTGGAAAGCGGCTAATGAGCAGTTCTTC. Translating it yields CASSQDWKAANEQFF.

The CDR3 bases are TGCAGCGTTGATATGTCCAGCACAGATACGCAGTATTTT. Amino acid sequence: CSVDMSSTDTQYF. V is TRBV29-1 and J is TRBJ2-3; D unclear. The V and J ends lost 3 bases and 0 bases respectively, with 7 bases between them. The CDR3 runs 13 residues. Germline loops: CDR1 SQVTM, CDR2 ANQGSEA.

The chain combines TRBV4-3 with TRBJ1-4; the D gene is possibly TRBD1 (6 bases). Germline V gene data show CDR1 as LGHNA and CDR2 as YSLEER. The CDR3 is 16 residues long. Trimming took 0 bases from V and 7 from J, leaving 15 bases between them. The CDR3 is CASSQDISRGIEKLFF. DNA for the CDR3: TGCGCCAGCAGCCAAGATATAAGCAGGGGAATTGAAAAACTGTTTTTT.

The J gene is TRBJ1-1, the V gene TRBV18, with a weak D call TRBD1 (6 bases). The V and J ends lost 1 base and 5 bases respectively, with 11 bases between them. The CDR3 length is 14 residues. Germline V gene data show CDR1 as KGHSH and CDR2 as LQKENI. CDR3 nucleotides: TGTGCCAGCTCACCACTACGGGGGGCGACTGAAGCTTTCTTT. Its protein product is CASSPLRGATEAFF.

The chain carries TRBV5-1 and TRBJ1-4, with 8 bases matching TRBD1. The junction had 6 bases not matched to a gene; V was cut back by 4 bases and J by 7 bases. The germline CDR1 and CDR2 sequences are SGHRS and YFSETQ. The CDR3 length is 14 residues. The CDR3 protein is CASSKDRAGEKLFF. In nucleotides, the CDR3 is TGCGCCAGCAGCAAGGACAGGGCCGGTGAAAAACTGTTTTTT. The full variable domain, its missing parts supplied by reference TRBV5-1 and TRBJ1-4, is KAGVTQTPRYLIKTRGQQVTLSCSPISGHRSVSWYQQTPGQGLQFLFEYFSETQRNKGNFPGRFSGRQFSNSRSEMNVSTLELGDSALYLCASSKDRAGEKLFFGSGTQLSVL.

This clone was picked up one time. The gene calls are TRBV3-1 (or the pseudogene TRBV3-2) and TRBJ1-6; D unresolved. CDR1 and CDR2 from the germline V gene are LGHDT and YNNKEL (reference sequence). V was cut by 4 bases and J by 5 bases, with 12 bases left in between. The CDR3 has 15 residues. As DNA, the CDR3 is TGTGCCAGCAGCCGTGAGGAGGTTAATAATTCACCCCTCCACTTT. Encoded protein: CASSREEVNNSPLHF.

This chain's CDR3 is CASSPGGQGSSGNTIYF. The CDR3 DNA reads as TGCGCCAGCAGCCCGGGGGGCCAGGGCAGCTCTGGAAACACCATATATTTT. The gene calls are TRBV5-1 and TRBJ1-3, with a tentative D call TRBD1 (6 bases). The CDR3 is made up of 17 amino acids. Trimming took off 4 bases at V and 0 bases at J, with 17 bases between the two ends. Germline V lookup: CDR1 SGHRS, CDR2 YFSETQ.

Written as DNA, the CDR3 is TGTGCCTGGAGTGTACAAAGGACCGTCCAGCGGACCTTC. Translating it yields CAWSVQRTVQRTF. The rearrangement uses TRBV30 and TRBJ1-2; D gene ambiguous. V was cut by 0 bases and J by 14 bases, with 19 bases left in between. Germline V lookup: CDR1 GTSNPN, CDR2 SVGIG (reference sequence). The length of the CDR3 is 13 residues.

The rearrangement uses TRBV5-1 and TRBJ2-5; 10 positions agree with TRBD1. The CDR3 runs 13 residues. CDR1 and CDR2 (germline): SGHRS, YFSETQ. After removal of 9 bases from V and 2 bases from J, the junction contained 4 bases not matched to a gene. CDR3 amino acids: CATSDRGQETQYF. In DNA form, the CDR3 reads TGCGCCACCTCGGACAGGGGGCAAGAGACCCAGTACTTC.